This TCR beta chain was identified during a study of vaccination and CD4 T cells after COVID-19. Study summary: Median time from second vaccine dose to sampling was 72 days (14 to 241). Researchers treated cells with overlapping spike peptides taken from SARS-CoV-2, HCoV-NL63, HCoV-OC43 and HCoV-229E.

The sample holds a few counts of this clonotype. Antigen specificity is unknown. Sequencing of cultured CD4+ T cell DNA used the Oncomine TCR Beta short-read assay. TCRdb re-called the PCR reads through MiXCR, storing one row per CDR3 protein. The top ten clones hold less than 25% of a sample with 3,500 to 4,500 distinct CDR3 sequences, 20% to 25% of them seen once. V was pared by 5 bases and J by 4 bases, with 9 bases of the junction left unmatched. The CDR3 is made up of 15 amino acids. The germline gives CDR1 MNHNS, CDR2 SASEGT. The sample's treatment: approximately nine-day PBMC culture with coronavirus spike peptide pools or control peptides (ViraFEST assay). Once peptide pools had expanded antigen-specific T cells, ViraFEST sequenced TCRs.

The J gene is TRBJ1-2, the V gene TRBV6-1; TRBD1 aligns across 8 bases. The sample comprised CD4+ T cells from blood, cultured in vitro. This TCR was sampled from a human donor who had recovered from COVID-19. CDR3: CASSRAGGTTYGYTF. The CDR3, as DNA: TGTGCCAGCAGTCGCGCAGGGGGCACGACCTATGGCTACACCTTC.